Described below is a single T cell receptor beta chain sequence and its context. Its specificity is not known. CDR3 size: 14 residues. Trimming took 7 bases from V and 2 from J; bases not matched to a gene: 5. Germline V lookup: CDR1 SGHRS, CDR2 YFSETQ. This entry belongs to a study of regulatory T cells in long-lasting Graves disease. Study-level points and caveats: Graves' patients with persistent disease showed TCR diversity lower than patients newly diagnosed. Persistent patients shared thousands of public clonotypes among themselves. Newly diagnosed patients shared fewer, at about 890. Accuracy was possibly reduced by small sample size.

Time point in this sample: newly diagnosed GD, antithyroid drugs for less than 3 months. Generation of the TCR library employed RNA extracted from PBMCs. For TCR beta, libraries came from iRepertoire HTBI primers and Arm-PCR of CDR3 regions. One entry per CDR3 protein results from TCRdb running MiXCR on the multiplex PCR reads. The table has roughly 430,000 distinct CDR3 sequences, around 15% seen once. In addition, the sample was reused for a study of T cells in Graves' hyperthyroidism and ophthalmopathy.

The source was peripheral blood mononuclear cells (PBMCs), collected at new diagnosis, from a patient treated with antithyroid drugs. The origin of this receptor is a woman between 25 and 40 years old with Graves disease. V is TRBV5-1 and J is TRBJ2-3; TRBD2 aligns across 9 bases. CDR3 sequence reads: CASRASGTTDTQYF. The DNA of the CDR3 is TGCGCCAGCCGAGCTAGCGGGACCACAGATACGCAGTATTTT.